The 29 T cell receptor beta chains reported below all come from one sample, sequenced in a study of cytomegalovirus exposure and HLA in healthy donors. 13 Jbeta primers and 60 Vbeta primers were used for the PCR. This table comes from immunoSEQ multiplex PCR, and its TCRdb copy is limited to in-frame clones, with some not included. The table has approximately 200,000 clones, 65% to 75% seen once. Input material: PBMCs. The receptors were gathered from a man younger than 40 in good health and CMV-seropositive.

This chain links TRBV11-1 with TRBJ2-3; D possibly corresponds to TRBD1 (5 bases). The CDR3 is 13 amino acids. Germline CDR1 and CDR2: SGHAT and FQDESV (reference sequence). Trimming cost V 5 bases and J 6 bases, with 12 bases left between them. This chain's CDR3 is CASSPRGWDTQYF. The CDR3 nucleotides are TGTGCCAGCAGCCCTAGGGGCTGGGATACGCAGTATTTT.

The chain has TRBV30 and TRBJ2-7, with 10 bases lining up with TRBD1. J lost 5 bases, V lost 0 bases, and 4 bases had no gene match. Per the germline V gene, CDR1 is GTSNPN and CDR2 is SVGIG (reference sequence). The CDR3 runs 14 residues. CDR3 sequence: CAWSVLGQGDEQYF. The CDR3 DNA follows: TGTGCCTGGAGTGTACTAGGACAGGGGGACGAGCAGTACTTC.

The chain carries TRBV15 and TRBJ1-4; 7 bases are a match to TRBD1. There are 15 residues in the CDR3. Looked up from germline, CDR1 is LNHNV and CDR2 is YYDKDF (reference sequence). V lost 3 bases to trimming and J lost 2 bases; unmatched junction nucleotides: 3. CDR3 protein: CATSSDRVTNEKLFF. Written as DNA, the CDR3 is TGTGCCACCAGCAGTGACAGGGTCACTAATGAAAAACTGTTTTTT.

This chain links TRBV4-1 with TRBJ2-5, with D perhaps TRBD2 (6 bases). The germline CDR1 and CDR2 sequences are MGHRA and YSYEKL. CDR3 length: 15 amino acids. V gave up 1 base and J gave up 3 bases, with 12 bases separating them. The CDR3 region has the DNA TGCGCCAGCAGCCAAGTTCGGTCTAGCGAAGAGACCCAGTACTTC. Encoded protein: CASSQVRSSEETQYF.

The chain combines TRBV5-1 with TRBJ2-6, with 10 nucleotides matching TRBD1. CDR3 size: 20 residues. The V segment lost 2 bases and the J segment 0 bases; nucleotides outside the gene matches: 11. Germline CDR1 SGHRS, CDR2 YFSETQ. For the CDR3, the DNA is TGCGCCAGCAGCTTTTTTTCGACAGGGGGCTCTCTCTCTGGGGCCAACGTCCTGACTTTC. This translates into CASSFFSTGGSLSGANVLTF.

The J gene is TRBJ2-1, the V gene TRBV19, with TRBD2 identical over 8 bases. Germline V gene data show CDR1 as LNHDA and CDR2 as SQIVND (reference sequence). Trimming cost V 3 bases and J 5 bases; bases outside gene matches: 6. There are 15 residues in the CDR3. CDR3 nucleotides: TGTGCCAGTAGTATTCGGAGCGGGAGCCACAATGAGCAGTTCTTC. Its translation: CASSIRSGSHNEQFF.

The CDR3 spells CASSRDSSDTQYF. The CDR3 DNA reads as TGTGCCAGCTCACGGGACAGCTCAGATACGCAGTATTTT. The V call is TRBV18, the J call TRBJ2-3, with TRBD1 matching over 7 bases. The CDR3 loop spans 13 amino acids. After removal of 4 bases from V and 4 bases from J, the junction contained 2 bases not matched to a gene. Germline lookup yields CDR1 KGHSH and CDR2 LQKENI.

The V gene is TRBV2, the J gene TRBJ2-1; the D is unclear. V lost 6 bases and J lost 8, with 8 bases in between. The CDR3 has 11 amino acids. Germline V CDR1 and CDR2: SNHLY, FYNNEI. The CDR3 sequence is CASRSGDEQFF. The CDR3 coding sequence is TGTGCCAGCAGATCAGGCGATGAGCAGTTCTTC. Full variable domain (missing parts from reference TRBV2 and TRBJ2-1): EPEVTQTPSHQVTQMGQEVILRCVPISNHLYFYWYRQILGQKVEFLVSFYNNEISEKSEIFDDQFSVERPDGSNFTLKIRSTKLEDSAMYFCASRSGDEQFFGPGTRLTVL.

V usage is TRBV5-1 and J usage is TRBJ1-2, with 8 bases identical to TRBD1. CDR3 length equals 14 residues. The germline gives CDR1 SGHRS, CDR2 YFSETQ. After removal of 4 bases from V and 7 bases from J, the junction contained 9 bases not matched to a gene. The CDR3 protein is CASSPQGEGSGYTF. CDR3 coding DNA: TGCGCCAGCAGCCCACAGGGGGAGGGTAGTGGCTACACCTTC.

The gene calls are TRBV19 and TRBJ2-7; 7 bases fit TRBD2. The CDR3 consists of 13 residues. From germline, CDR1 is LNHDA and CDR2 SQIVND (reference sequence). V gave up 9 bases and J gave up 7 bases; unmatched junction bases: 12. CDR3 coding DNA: TGTGCCAGCAGAGGACTGCCGGGGGGTGAGCAGTACTTC. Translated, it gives CASRGLPGGEQYF.

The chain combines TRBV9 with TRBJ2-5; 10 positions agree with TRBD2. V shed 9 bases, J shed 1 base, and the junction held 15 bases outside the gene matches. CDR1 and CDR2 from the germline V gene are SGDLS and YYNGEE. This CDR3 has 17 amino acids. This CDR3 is CATHIYRTSGTQETQYF. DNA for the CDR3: TGTGCCACTCACATTTATCGGACTAGCGGAACCCAAGAGACCCAGTACTTC.

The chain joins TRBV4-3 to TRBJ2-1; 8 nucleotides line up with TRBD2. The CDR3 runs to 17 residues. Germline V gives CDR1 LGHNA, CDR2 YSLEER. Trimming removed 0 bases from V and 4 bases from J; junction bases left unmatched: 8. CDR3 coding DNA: TGCGCCAGCAGCCAAGATGGTTTGCGGGGGGATTACAATGAGCAGTTCTTC. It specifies CASSQDGLRGDYNEQFF.

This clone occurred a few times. The CDR3 loop reads CASILTGGPRKLFF. CDR3 coding DNA: TGTGCCAGCATTCTGACAGGGGGGCCTCGGAAACTGTTTTTT. The rearrangement joins TRBV6-1 to TRBJ1-4, with TRBD1 identical over 9 bases. Germline-derived CDR1 and CDR2 are MNHNS and SASEGT. The CDR3 has 14 residues. Trimming cost V 7 bases and J 11 bases; bases outside gene matches: 11.

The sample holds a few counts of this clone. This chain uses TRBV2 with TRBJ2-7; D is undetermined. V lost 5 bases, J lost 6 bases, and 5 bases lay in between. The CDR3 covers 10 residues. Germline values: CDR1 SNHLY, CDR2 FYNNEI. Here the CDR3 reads CASSTREQYF. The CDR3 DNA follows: TGTGCCAGCAGTACTCGCGAGCAGTACTTC.

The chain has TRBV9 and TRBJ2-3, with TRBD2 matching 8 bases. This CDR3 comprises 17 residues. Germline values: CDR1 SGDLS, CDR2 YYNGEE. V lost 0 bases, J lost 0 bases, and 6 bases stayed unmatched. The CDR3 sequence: CASSVDGGGRSTDTQYF. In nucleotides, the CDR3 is TGTGCCAGCAGCGTAGACGGCGGGGGGAGAAGCACAGATACGCAGTATTTT.

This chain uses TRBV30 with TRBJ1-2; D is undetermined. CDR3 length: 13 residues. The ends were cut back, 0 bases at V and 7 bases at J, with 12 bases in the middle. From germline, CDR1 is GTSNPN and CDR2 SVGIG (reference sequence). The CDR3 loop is CAWSVLPPSGYTF. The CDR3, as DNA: TGTGCCTGGAGTGTACTGCCACCCTCTGGCTACACCTTC.

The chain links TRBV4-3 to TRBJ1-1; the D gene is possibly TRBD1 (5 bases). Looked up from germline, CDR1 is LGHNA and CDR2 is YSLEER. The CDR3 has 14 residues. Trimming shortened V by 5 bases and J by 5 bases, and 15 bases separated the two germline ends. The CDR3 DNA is TGCGCCAGCAGCGAAAGGGGCTCGGCGACTGAAGCTTTCTTT. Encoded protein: CASSERGSATEAFF.

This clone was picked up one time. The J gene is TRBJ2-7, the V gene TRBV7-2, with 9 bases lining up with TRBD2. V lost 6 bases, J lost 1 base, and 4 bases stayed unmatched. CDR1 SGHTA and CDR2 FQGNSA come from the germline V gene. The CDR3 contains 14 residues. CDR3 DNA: TGTGCCAGCAGGCCTAGCGGGGAGTCCTACGAGCAGTACTTC. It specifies CASRPSGESYEQYF.

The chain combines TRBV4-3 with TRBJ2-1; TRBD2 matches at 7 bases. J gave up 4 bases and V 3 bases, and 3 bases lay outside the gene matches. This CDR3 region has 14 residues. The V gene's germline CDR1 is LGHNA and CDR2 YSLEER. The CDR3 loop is CASSHGSGYNEQFF. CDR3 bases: TGCGCCAGCAGCCATGGTAGCGGGTACAATGAGCAGTTCTTC.

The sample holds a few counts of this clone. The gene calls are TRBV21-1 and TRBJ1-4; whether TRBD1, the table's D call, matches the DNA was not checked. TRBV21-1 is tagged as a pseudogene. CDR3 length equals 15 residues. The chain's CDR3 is CASSKPPRQVEKLFF. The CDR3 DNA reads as TGTGCCAGCAGCAAACCCCCCCGACAGGTAGAAAAACTGTTTTTT.

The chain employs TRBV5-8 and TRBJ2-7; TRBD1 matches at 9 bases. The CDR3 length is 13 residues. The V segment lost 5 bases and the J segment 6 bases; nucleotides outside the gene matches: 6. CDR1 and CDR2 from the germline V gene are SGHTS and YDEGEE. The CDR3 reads CASRGTGRTEQYF. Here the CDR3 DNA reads TGTGCCAGCAGAGGGACAGGGCGCACCGAGCAGTACTTC.

The CDR3 loop reads CASSWTSGKDTQYF. The DNA for the CDR3 is TGTGCCAGCAGTTGGACTAGCGGGAAAGATACGCAGTATTTT. V gene TRBV2 combines with J gene TRBJ2-3; 12 bases align to TRBD2. Trimming removed 5 bases from V and 5 bases from J; junction bases left unmatched: 2. This CDR3 has 14 amino acids. In germline, CDR1 is SNHLY, CDR2 FYNNEI.

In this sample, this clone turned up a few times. DNA for the CDR3: TGTGCCAGCAGGAACAGGGGGCTATCCTACGAGCAGTACTTC. Its translation: CASRNRGLSYEQYF. The genes are TRBV6-1 and TRBJ2-5, with TRBD1 identical over 9 bases. The DNA end favors TRBJ2-7, so the J call may be wrong. CDR3 length: 14 residues. Germline V gene sequence: CDR1 MNHNS, CDR2 SASEGT.

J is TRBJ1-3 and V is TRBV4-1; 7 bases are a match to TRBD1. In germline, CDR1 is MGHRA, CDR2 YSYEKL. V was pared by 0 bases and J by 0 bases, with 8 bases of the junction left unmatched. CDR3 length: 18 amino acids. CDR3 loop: CASSQEMGSGGSGNTIYF. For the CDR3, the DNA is TGCGCCAGCAGCCAAGAGATGGGATCAGGGGGCTCTGGAAACACCATATATTTT.

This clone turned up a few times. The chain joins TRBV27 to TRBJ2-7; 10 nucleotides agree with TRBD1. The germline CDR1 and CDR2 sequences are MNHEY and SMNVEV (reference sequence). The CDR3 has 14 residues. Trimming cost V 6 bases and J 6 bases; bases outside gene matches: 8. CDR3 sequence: CASRPGQGRSEQYF. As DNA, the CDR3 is TGTGCCAGCAGGCCGGGACAGGGGAGAAGCGAGCAGTACTTC.

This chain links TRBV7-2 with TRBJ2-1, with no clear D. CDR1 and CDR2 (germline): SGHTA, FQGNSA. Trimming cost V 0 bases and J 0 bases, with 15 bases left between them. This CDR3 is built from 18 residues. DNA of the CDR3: TGTGCCAGCAGCTTAGCGTTATCAGGCCAAAGCTCCTACAATGAGCAGTTCTTC. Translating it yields CASSLALSGQSSYNEQFF.

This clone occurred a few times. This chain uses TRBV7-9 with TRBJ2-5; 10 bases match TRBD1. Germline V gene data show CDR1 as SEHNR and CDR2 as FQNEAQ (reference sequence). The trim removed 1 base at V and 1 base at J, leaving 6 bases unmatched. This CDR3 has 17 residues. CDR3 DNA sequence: TGTGCCAGCAGCTTAGGACAGGGGGCGCGGGCCCAAGAGACCCAGTACTTC. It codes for CASSLGQGARAQETQYF.

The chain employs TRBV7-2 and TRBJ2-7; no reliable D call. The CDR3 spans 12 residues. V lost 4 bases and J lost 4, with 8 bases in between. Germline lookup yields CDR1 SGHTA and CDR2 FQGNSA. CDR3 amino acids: CASSSDGYEQYF. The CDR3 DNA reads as TGTGCCAGCAGCTCCGACGGGTACGAGCAGTACTTC.

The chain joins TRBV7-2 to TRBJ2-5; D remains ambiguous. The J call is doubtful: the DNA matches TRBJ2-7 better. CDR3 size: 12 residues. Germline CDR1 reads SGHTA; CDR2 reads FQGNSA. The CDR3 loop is CASSLGLGEQYF. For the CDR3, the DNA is TGTGCCAGCAGCTTAGGACTCGGCGAGCAGTACTTC.